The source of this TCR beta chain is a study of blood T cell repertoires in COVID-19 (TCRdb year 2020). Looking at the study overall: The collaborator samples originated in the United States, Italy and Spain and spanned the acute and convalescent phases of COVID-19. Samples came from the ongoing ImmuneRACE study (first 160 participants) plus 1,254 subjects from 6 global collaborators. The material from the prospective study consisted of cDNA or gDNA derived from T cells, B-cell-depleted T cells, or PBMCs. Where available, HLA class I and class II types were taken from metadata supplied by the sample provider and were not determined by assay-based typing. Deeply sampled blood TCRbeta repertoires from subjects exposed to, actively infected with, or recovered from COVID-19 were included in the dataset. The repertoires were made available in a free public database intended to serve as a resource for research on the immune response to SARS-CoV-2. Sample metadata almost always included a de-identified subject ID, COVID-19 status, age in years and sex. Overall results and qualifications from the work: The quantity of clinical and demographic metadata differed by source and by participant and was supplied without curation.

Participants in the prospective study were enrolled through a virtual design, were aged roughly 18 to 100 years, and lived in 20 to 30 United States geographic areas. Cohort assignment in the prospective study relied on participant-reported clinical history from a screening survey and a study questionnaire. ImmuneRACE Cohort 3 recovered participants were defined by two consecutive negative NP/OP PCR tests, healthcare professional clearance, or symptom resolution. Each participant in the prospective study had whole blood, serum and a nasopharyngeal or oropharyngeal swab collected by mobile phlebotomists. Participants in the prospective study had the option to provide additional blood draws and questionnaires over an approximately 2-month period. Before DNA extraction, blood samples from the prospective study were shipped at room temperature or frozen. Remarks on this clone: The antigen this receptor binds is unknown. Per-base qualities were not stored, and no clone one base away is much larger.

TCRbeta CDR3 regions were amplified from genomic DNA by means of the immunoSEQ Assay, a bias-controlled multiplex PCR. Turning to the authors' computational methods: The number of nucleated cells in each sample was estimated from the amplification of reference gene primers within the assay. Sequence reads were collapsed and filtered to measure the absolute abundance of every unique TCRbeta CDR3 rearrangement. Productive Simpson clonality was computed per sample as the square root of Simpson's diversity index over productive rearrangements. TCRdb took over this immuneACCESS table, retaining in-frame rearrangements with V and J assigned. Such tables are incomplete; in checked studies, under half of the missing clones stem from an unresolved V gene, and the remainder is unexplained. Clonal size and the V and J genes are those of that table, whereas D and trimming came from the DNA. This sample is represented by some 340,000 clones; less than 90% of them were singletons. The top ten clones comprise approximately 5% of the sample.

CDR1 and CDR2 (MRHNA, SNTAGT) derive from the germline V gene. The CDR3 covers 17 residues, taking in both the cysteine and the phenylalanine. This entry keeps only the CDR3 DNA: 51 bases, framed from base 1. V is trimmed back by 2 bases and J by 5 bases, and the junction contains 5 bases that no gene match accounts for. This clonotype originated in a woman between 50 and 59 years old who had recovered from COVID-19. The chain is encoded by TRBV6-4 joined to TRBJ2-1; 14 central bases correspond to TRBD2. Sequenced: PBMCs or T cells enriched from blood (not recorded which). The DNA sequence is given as TGTGCCAGCAGTGACGGGACTAGCGGGAGAGGTCACAATGAGCAGTTCTTC. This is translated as CASSDGTSGRGHNEQFF.